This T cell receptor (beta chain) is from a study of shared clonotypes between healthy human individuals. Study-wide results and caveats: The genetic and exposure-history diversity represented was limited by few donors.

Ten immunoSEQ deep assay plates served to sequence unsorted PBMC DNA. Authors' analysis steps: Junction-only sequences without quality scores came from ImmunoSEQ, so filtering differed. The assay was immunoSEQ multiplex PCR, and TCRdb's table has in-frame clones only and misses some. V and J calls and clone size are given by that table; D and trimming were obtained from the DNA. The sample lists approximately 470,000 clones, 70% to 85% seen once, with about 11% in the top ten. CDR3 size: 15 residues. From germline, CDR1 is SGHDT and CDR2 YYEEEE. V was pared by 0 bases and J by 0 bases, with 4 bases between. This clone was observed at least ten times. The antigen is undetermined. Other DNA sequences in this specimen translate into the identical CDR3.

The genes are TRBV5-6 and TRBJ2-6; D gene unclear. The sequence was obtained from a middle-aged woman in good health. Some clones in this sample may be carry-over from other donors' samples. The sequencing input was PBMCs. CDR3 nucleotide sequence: TGTGCCAGCAGCTTGGGTGTCTCTGGGGCCAACGTCCTGACTTTC. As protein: CASSLGVSGANVLTF.